This entry lists 11 T cell receptor beta chains sequenced from one sample in a study of PD-1 blockade in classical Hodgkin lymphoma. TCRdb's copy holds only in-frame clones and misses some; the assay was immunoSEQ multiplex PCR. The sample has 50,000 to 65,000 clones, 85% to 95% seen once. Every patient had relapsed following autologous stem cell transplantation, and cohorts differed in brentuximab vedotin exposure. The input for sequencing was peripheral blood mononuclear cells (PBMCs), taken before the second cycle of nivolumab. The receptors shown here come from a human donor with classical Hodgkin lymphoma.

The genes are TRBV5-1 and TRBJ2-3; 10 bases are a match to TRBD2. The CDR3 has 16 amino acids. J lost 2 bases, V lost 2 bases, and 5 bases had no gene match. Germline lookup yields CDR1 SGHRS and CDR2 YFSETQ. Written as DNA, the CDR3 is TGCGCCAGCAGCTTTAGACTAGCGGGCTACACAGATACGCAGTATTTT. Protein product: CASSFRLAGYTDTQYF.

This chain joins TRBV13 and TRBJ2-1, with TRBD2 identical over 8 bases. Looked up from germline, CDR1 is PRHDT and CDR2 is FYEKMQ (reference sequence). The CDR3 contains 14 residues. J lost 7 bases, V lost 8 bases, and 10 bases had no gene match. In DNA form, the CDR3 reads TGTGCCAGCTCCCCTTGGTTAGCGGGAAATGAGCAGTTCTTC. Translating it yields CASSPWLAGNEQFF. The whole variable domain, remainder taken from reference TRBV13 and TRBJ2-1, is AAGVIQSPRHLIKEKRETATLKCYPIPRHDTVYWYQQGPGQDPQFLISFYEKMQSDKGSIPDRFSAQQFSDYHSELNMSSLELGDSALYFCASSPWLAGNEQFFGPGTRLTVL.

V is TRBV19 and J is TRBJ1-1; D not resolved. The V gene's germline CDR1 is LNHDA and CDR2 SQIVND (reference sequence). CDR3 length: 16 residues. The ends were cut back, 2 bases at V and 3 bases at J, with 16 bases in the middle. The CDR3 protein is CASSIPRRAVDTEAFF. The CDR3 bases are TGTGCCAGTAGTATACCTAGGAGGGCGGTGGACACTGAAGCTTTCTTT.

The chain joins TRBV5-1 to TRBJ1-5; TRBD1 matches at 9 bases. The CDR3 is made up of 14 amino acids. The germline CDR1 and CDR2 sequences are SGHRS and YFSETQ. The J segment lost 7 bases and the V segment lost 4 bases, leaving 6 bases of the junction unmatched. The CDR3 DNA is TGCGCCAGCAGCCCGACAGGGGGTCGGCAGCCCCAGCATTTT. It codes for CASSPTGGRQPQHF.

This clone was counted a single time. This chain links TRBV4-3 with TRBJ1-5, with TRBD1 identical over 7 bases. The CDR3 covers 15 residues. Germline CDR1 reads LGHNA; CDR2 reads YSLEER. The junction had 6 bases not matched to a gene; V was cut back by 0 bases and J by 7 bases. CDR3 region: CASSQDWQGGQPQHF. CDR3 sequence (DNA): TGCGCCAGCAGCCAAGATTGGCAGGGGGGACAGCCCCAGCATTTT.

The rearrangement joins TRBV29-1 to TRBJ2-7; possibly TRBD1 for D (7 bases). The germline V and J ends were trimmed by 3 bases and 2 bases, with 14 bases remaining between them. The CDR3 has 14 amino acids. Germline V gene lookup returns CDR1 SQVTM and CDR2 ANQGSEA. CDR3 nucleotide sequence: TGCAGCGTTGAGGGGGGACAGCAAGCCTACGAGCAGTACTTC. Amino acid sequence: CSVEGGQQAYEQYF.

The chain has TRBV10-3 and TRBJ1-4; D gene uncertain. V gave up 8 bases and J gave up 11 bases, with 15 bases separating them. This CDR3 has 12 amino acids. Germline V gives CDR1 ENHRY, CDR2 SYGVKD. CDR3 in DNA: TGTGCCATCTCGGAGGGCCAGAGGAAACTGTTTTTT. It yields the protein CAISEGQRKLFF.

V is TRBV11-1 and J is TRBJ2-3; possibly TRBD2 for D (6 bases). Germline CDR1 is SGHAT and CDR2 is FQDESV (reference sequence). The length of the CDR3 is 15 residues. V lost 1 base and J lost 0, with 8 bases in between. As DNA, the CDR3 is TGTGCCAGCAGCTTAGAGGACTACAGCACAGATACGCAGTATTTT. Translated, it gives CASSLEDYSTDTQYF.

This clone was observed a single time. The J gene is TRBJ2-1, the V gene TRBV9, with TRBD1 as a possible D gene (5 bases). Trimming pared 0 bases from V and 8 bases from J, leaving 12 bases between. This CDR3 comprises 14 residues. The germline V gene has CDR1 SGDLS and CDR2 YYNGEE. The DNA of the CDR3 is TGTGCCAGCAGCGTAGAGGGGCAGCGCGATGAGCAGTTCTTC. It encodes CASSVEGQRDEQFF.

The chain links TRBV19 to TRBJ2-1, with D perhaps matching TRBD1 (6 bases). Per the germline V gene, CDR1 is LNHDA and CDR2 is SQIVND (reference sequence). Trimming left V 3 bases short and J 0 bases short, with 15 bases between. The CDR3 loop spans 17 amino acids. The CDR3 sequence is CASSIRTVLRSYNEQFF. CDR3 nucleotides: TGTGCCAGTAGTATTCGGACAGTACTACGCTCCTACAATGAGCAGTTCTTC. The full variable domain, with the rest looked up from reference TRBV19 and TRBJ2-1, is DGGITQSPKYLFRKEGQNVTLSCEQNLNHDAMYWYRQDPGQGLRLIYYSQIVNDFQKGDIAEGYSVSREKKESFPLTVTSAQKNPTAFYLCASSIRTVLRSYNEQFFGPGTRLTVL.

This clone was detected only once. This sequence joins TRBV5-1 and TRBJ1-1; D unclear. CDR1 and CDR2 (germline): SGHRS, YFSETQ. This CDR3 comprises 13 residues. V lost 0 bases and J 0 bases, leaving 3 bases between the germline ends. This CDR3 is CASSLGMNTEAFF. The CDR3 nucleotides read TGCGCCAGCAGCTTGGGGATGAACACTGAAGCTTTCTTT.